This T cell receptor (beta chain) is drawn from a study of T cell repertoires in cytomegalovirus infection. Study summary: HLA-C-restricted CMV epitopes, recently identified, and well-studied HLA-B-restricted ones were used by the study. Public TCR beta signatures marked donors with CMV infection and the matching HLA. The study's findings and limits: What dominated the ex vivo response were HLA-C-restricted CMV-specific TCR beta clonotypes.

The CDR3 sequence is 17 residues long. J gave up 5 bases and V 5 bases, and 15 bases lay outside the gene matches. Germline values: CDR1 SGHVS, CDR2 FNYEAQ. A single record per CDR3 protein comes from TCRdb applying MiXCR to the reads. In the table there are 570,000 or so distinct CDR3 sequences, 40% of which are singletons. On this clonotype: Its specificity is unknown.

The material sequenced was cultured PBMCs, taken from culture after CMV antigen stimulation. This receptor was identified in a human donor in good health (CMV status not recorded). Some clones in this sample may be carry-over from other donors' samples. This chain joins TRBV7-6 and TRBJ2-5, with 9 bases fitting TRBD2. The CDR3 is CASSPRRGGTSRETQYF. CDR3 in DNA: TGTGCCAGCAGCCCCCGCCGCGGAGGGACTAGCAGGGAGACCCAGTACTTC. The whole variable domain, remainder taken from reference TRBV7-6 and TRBJ2-5, is GAGVSQSPRYKVTKRGQDVALRCDPISGHVSLYWYRQALGQGPEFLTYFNYEAQQDKSGLPNDRFSAERPEGSISTLTIQRTEQRDSAMYRCASSPRRGGTSRETQYFGPGTRLLVL.